The source of this TCR beta chain is a study of graft-versus-host responses after intestinal transplantation. About the study: Multivisceral, liver-intestinal, or isolated intestinal transplants were performed in recipients.

The graft tissue was processed, and this released both intraepithelial and lamina propria lymphocytes. This CDR3 region has 16 residues. CDR1 is MDHEN and CDR2 is SYDVKM in the germline V gene. The V and J ends lost 2 bases and 0 bases respectively, with 13 bases between them. Some clones are missing from TCRdb's copy, which holds only in-frame ones; the method was immunoSEQ multiplex PCR. Counted here are around 3,400 clones, 79% occurring once; the ten biggest clones make up roughly 6.7%. The chain carries TRBV28 and TRBJ1-1; no clear D gene. This sample comprised ileum tissue, obtained around 17 and 21 days after intestinal transplantation. The receptor comes from a human patient who received an intestinal transplant, so some T cells may come from the graft donor. CDR3 protein: CASSLKPSVMNTEAFF. The DNA for the CDR3 is TGTGCCAGCAGTTTAAAACCTTCCGTCATGAACACTGAAGCTTTCTTT.